This T cell receptor (beta chain) was sequenced during a study of shared clonotypes between healthy human individuals. Study as a whole: Per donor, three plates held CD4 naive cells, three held CD4 memory, two held CD8 naive and one held CD8 memory.

Naive CD8 cells comprised CD45RO-negative, CCR7-positively selected cells, excluding terminally differentiated effector memory CD45RA+ cells. Assay: immunoSEQ multiplex PCR; the TCRdb copy retains only in-frame clones and omits some. Among about 2 million clones listed, approximately 94% were seen once. The germline V gene has CDR1 MNHEY and CDR2 SVGAGI. The CDR3 has 13 amino acids. With 6 bases clipped from V and 3 bases from J, the junction kept 3 bases outside the gene matches. The receptor was derived from a man aged 18 to 30 in good health. The chain has TRBV6-5 and TRBJ2-3, with 7 bases identical to TRBD1. Sequencing input: naive CD8+ T cells sorted from blood. CDR3: CASRDRPTDTQYF. CDR3 coding DNA: TGTGCCAGCAGGGACAGGCCAACAGATACGCAGTATTTT.